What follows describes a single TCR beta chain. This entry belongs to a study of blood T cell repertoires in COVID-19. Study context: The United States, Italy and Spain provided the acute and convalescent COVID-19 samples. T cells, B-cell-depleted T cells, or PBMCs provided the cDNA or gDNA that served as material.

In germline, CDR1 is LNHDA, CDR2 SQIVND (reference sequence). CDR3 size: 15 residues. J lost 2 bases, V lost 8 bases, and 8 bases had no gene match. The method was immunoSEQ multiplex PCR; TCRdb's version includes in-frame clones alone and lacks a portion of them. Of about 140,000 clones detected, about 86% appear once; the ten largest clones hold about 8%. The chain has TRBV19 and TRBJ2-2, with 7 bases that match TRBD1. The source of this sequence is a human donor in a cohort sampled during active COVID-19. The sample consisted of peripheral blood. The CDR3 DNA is TGTGCCAGTTGTACACAGGGGCTAAACACCGGGGAGCTGTTTTTT. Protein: CASCTQGLNTGELFF.